The source of this T cell receptor beta chain is a study of cytomegalovirus exposure and HLA in healthy donors. Study-wide findings and caveats: In a later analysis, TCR beta V- and J-gene trimming was associated with a missense DCLRE1C variant. Common viral pathogens seemed to be connected with several of the most significant clusters, according to a later analysis. Among TCR beta chains, those listed as cytomegalovirus-associated numbered some 160.

Worth noting for this clone: Antigen: not known.

The trim removed 3 bases at V and 8 bases at J, leaving 10 bases unmatched. In germline, CDR1 is LNHDA, CDR2 SQIVND (reference sequence). The CDR3 is made up of 16 amino acids. The PCR contained 60 Vbeta and 13 Jbeta primers. Sequencing was performed with immunoSEQ multiplex PCR; in TCRdb, only in-frame clones are kept and a portion is missing. The table lists around 80,000 clones, roughly 80% of them singletons. The sequenced material came from PBMCs. The rearrangement links TRBV19 to TRBJ2-1; 10 bases map to TRBD2. The clonotype comes from a man between 35 and 55 years old in good health and CMV-seronegative. CDR3 sequence: CASSIKGTSEDHEQFF. The DNA of the CDR3 is TGTGCCAGTAGTATCAAGGGGACTAGCGAGGACCATGAGCAGTTCTTC. Combining the CDR3 with reference TRBV19 and TRBJ2-1 gives the whole variable domain DGGITQSPKYLFRKEGQNVTLSCEQNLNHDAMYWYRQDPGQGLRLIYYSQIVNDFQKGDIAEGYSVSREKKESFPLTVTSAQKNPTAFYLCASSIKGTSEDHEQFFGPGTRLTVL.